Listed below are T cell receptor beta chains from one sample, sequenced in a study of shared clonotypes between healthy human individuals. Clones were sequenced by immunoSEQ multiplex PCR, and TCRdb holds only the in-frame ones, with some missing. This repertoire shows around 2,100,000 clones, about 95% found once; its top ten account for roughly 1.2%. Sequencing input: naive CD8+ T cells sorted from blood. These TCRs come from a young man in good health. Both conserved end residues are part of each CDR3. A D gene is named only where the DNA matches it firmly. Rows give clone size only sometimes, using once, few, many, or a class for an expanded clone.

D gene	V gene	J gene	clone size	CDR3 protein	CDR3 DNA
TRBD1	TRBV2	TRBJ2-5	NA	CASSATLDRGQETQYF	TGTGCCAGCAGTGCAACCCTTGACAGGGGGCAAGAGACCCAGTACTTC
NA	TRBV9	TRBJ2-5	NA	CASSASGVQETQYF	TGTGCCAGCAGCGCCTCAGGGGTTCAGGAGACCCAGTACTTC
NA	TRBV11-2	TRBJ2-1	NA	CASSLEGFNEQFF	TGTGCCAGCAGCTTAGAGGGTTTCAATGAGCAGTTCTTC
NA	TRBV5-1	TRBJ2-2	NA	CASSAGQYTGELFF	TGCGCCAGCAGCGCAGGGCAGTACACCGGGGAGCTGTTTTTT
TRBD1	TRBV27	TRBJ1-4	once	CASSFTGGEKLFF	TGTGCCAGCAGTTTTACAGGGGGTGAAAAACTGTTTTTT
TRBD2	TRBV5-6	TRBJ2-5	NA	CASSIGPSGGQETQYF	TGTGCCAGCAGCATTGGACCTAGCGGGGGACAAGAGACCCAGTACTTC
NA	TRBV9	TRBJ2-5	NA	CASSVETENQETQYF	TGTGCCAGCAGCGTGGAGACTGAGAATCAAGAGACCCAGTACTTC
NA	TRBV13	TRBJ1-2	once	CASSLFQQYYGYTF	TGTGCCAGCAGCTTATTCCAACAGTACTATGGCTACACCTTC
NA	TRBV7-3	TRBJ2-5	NA	CASTLSGLQETQYF	TGTGCCAGCACCCTAAGCGGACTCCAAGAGACCCAGTACTTC
NA	TRBV6-4	TRBJ2-7	NA	CTLWGGAYEQYF	TGCACCCTTTGGGGGGGGGCATACGAGCAGTACTTC
NA	TRBV21-1	TRBJ2-3	NA	CASSKLLGQRLVWTDTQYF	TGTGCCAGCAGCAAATTGTTAGGACAGAGGTTGGTGTGGACAGATACGCAGTATTTT
NA	TRBV5-8	TRBJ1-5	NA	CASSLVGDQPQHF	TGTGCCAGCAGCTTGGTAGGGGATCAGCCCCAGCATTTT
NA	TRBV10-3	TRBJ2-5	NA	CAISESGDSRGETQYF	TGTGCCATCAGTGAGTCTGGCGATTCTAGGGGGGAGACCCAGTACTTC
NA	TRBV25-1	TRBJ1-1	NA	CAQRPAEAFF	TGTGCCCAAAGGCCCGCTGAAGCTTTCTTT
NA	TRBV12-5	TRBJ2-2	NA	CASGLVGEVGELFF	TGTGCTAGTGGTTTGGTGGGGGAGGTCGGGGAGCTGTTTTTT
NA	TRBV4-1	TRBJ2-1	NA	CASNSGGAEYNEQFF	TGCGCCAGCAACTCCGGGGGAGCTGAGTACAATGAGCAGTTCTTC
NA	TRBV4-2	TRBJ2-1	NA	CASSPQGPSSYNEQFF	TGTGCCAGCAGTCCGCAGGGGCCAAGCTCCTACAATGAGCAGTTCTTC
NA	TRBV2	TRBJ2-7	NA	CASSGGRDAPEYEQYF	TGTGCCAGCAGTGGGGGCCGGGATGCCCCCGAATACGAGCAGTACTTC
TRBD1	TRBV9	TRBJ2-7	NA	CASSVDPGGSYEQYF	TGTGCCAGCAGCGTAGATCCAGGGGGCTCCTACGAGCAGTACTTC
TRBD2	TRBV10-2	TRBJ2-3	NA	CASSSGGSSTDTQYF	TGCGCCAGCAGTTCGGGCGGGAGCAGCACAGATACGCAGTATTTT
NA	TRBV6-1	TRBJ1-5	NA	CASSEFALGGRQPQHF	TGTGCCAGCAGTGAATTCGCTTTGGGGGGGCGTCAGCCCCAGCATTTT
NA	TRBV4-3	TRBJ2-7	NA	CASSHLTSGEQYF	TGCGCCAGCAGCCACCTGACTAGTGGCGAGCAGTACTTC
NA	TRBV5-1	TRBJ2-3	NA	CASSLEYSTDTQYF	TGCGCCAGCAGCTTGGAATACAGCACAGATACGCAGTATTTT
TRBD1	TRBV4-3	TRBJ2-2	NA	CASSLDRGHTGELFF	TGCGCCAGCAGCCTGGACAGGGGGCACACCGGGGAGCTGTTTTTT